This entry lists 30 T cell receptor beta chains sequenced from one sample in a study of blood T cell repertoires in COVID-19. The method was immunoSEQ multiplex PCR; TCRdb's version includes in-frame clones alone and lacks a portion of them. The sample has 290,000 or so clones; roughly 80% are singletons. The sequenced sample was PBMCs or T cells enriched from blood (not recorded which). These receptors originate from a man aged 35 to 55 who had been exposed to COVID-19.

This chain uses TRBV5-1 with TRBJ2-5; possible D gene TRBD1, 5 bases. V lost 0 bases and J lost 4, with 19 bases in between. The CDR3 has 17 residues. Germline lookup yields CDR1 SGHRS and CDR2 YFSETQ. The CDR3 region is CASSLGGQGLAGETQYF. Here the CDR3 DNA reads TGCGCCAGCAGCTTGGGGGGCCAGGGTTTAGCCGGAGAGACCCAGTACTTC.

The chain joins TRBV30 to TRBJ2-2; tentatively, D is TRBD2 (6 bases). This CDR3 contains 16 residues. CDR1 and CDR2 from the germline V gene are GTSNPN and SVGIG (reference sequence). V shed 5 bases and J shed 3 bases, with 19 bases lying between them. This CDR3 reads CAWHPRVAVYTGELFF. The CDR3 nucleotides are TGTGCCTGGCACCCTAGGGTAGCGGTCTACACCGGGGAGCTGTTTTTT.

V is TRBV5-4 and J is TRBJ1-1, with 9 bases identical to TRBD1. Trimming at V came to 7 bases and at J to 2 bases, leaving 9 bases not matched to a gene. CDR1 and CDR2 (germline): SGHNT, YYREEE (reference sequence). This CDR3 comprises 15 residues. The CDR3 region is CASRVQQGANTEAFF. CDR3 sequence (DNA): TGTGCCAGCCGAGTCCAACAGGGGGCAAACACTGAAGCTTTCTTT.

With regard to this clone: A junction boundary mismatches the germline segment, possibly from a read error. The CDR3 loop reads CASSLARGGPQSNEQFF. CDR3 DNA: TGTGCTAGCAGCTTAGCAAGGGGTGGACCACAGTCCAATGAGCAGTTCTTC. This sequence joins TRBV7-7 and TRBJ2-1; the D gene is possibly TRBD1 (5 bases). Germline V gives CDR1 SSHAT, CDR2 FNYEAQ (reference sequence). The CDR3 spans 17 residues.

V and J are TRBV30 and TRBJ1-1, with D perhaps matching TRBD1 (5 bases). CDR1 GTSNPN and CDR2 SVGIG come from the germline V gene (reference sequence). V was trimmed by 8 bases and J by 1 base, leaving 14 bases between them. The CDR3 loop spans 13 amino acids. CDR3 DNA sequence: TGTGCCGGGGTTTTGGGGGGGAACACTGAAGCTTTCTTT. It is translated as CAGVLGGNTEAFF.

The chain recombines TRBV6-4 with TRBJ2-1; maybe TRBD2 (5 bases). Trimming pared 6 bases from V and 1 base from J, leaving 10 bases between. Germline V gene data show CDR1 as MRHNA and CDR2 as SNTAGT. The CDR3 has 14 residues. In DNA, the CDR3 is TGTGCCAGCAGGAGGGATGGATCCTACAATGAGCAGTTCTTC. It translates to CASRRDGSYNEQFF.

The rearrangement joins TRBV7-9 to TRBJ1-2; D is unresolved. Between the trimmed V and J ends, which lost 1 base and 8 bases, there was a span of 11 bases. This CDR3 spans 13 amino acids. The germline V gene has CDR1 SEHNR and CDR2 FQNEAQ (reference sequence). The CDR3 nucleotides read TGTGCCAGCAGCTTAGTTGGGTTGGAGGGCTACACCTTC. Translating it yields CASSLVGLEGYTF.

J is TRBJ2-7 and V is TRBV5-6; 8 nucleotides align to TRBD2. After removal of 3 bases from V and 3 bases from J, the junction contained 14 bases not matched to a gene. Germline V gene lookup returns CDR1 SGHDT and CDR2 YYEEEE. This CDR3 is built from 17 residues. For the CDR3, the DNA is TGTGCCAGCAGCTATCTCGGACTAGCAGGGTTTGGCTACGAGCAGTACTTC. Its protein product is CASSYLGLAGFGYEQYF.

V usage is TRBV7-8 and J usage is TRBJ1-1, with a weak D call TRBD1 (6 bases). The V end was cut by 3 bases, the J end by 2 bases, with 13 bases between. CDR3 length equals 15 residues. CDR1 and CDR2 from the germline V gene are SGHVS and FQNEAQ. Written as DNA, the CDR3 is TGTGCCAGCAGCTTTTGGGGGGGCACCAACACTGAAGCTTTCTTT. It encodes CASSFWGGTNTEAFF.

This clone was observed a few times. This chain joins TRBV30 and TRBJ1-2; 7 positions agree with TRBD1. The CDR3 is made up of 16 amino acids. Germline CDR1 GTSNPN, CDR2 SVGIG (reference sequence). The V gene end was trimmed by 5 bases and the J gene end by 2 bases; junction bases not matched to a gene: 14. CDR3 sequence: CAWPLRRDRTNYGYTF. The CDR3 nucleotides are TGTGCCTGGCCTCTAAGGAGGGACAGAACAAACTATGGCTACACCTTC.

The chain links TRBV18 to TRBJ1-1, with 7 bases identical to TRBD1. The germline CDR1 and CDR2 sequences are KGHSH and LQKENI. With 4 bases clipped from V and 7 bases from J, the junction kept 12 bases outside the gene matches. This CDR3 is 15 amino acids long. DNA for the CDR3: TGTGCCAGCTCACAAATACAGGGGTCGGAGCTTGAAGCTTTCTTT. Its protein product is CASSQIQGSELEAFF. Drawing the rest from reference TRBV18 and TRBJ1-1, the complete variable domain is NAGVMQNPRHLVRRRGQEARLRCSPMKGHSHVYWYRQLPEEGLKFMVYLQKENIIDESGMPKERFSAEFPKEGPSILRIQQVVRGDSAAYFCASSQIQGSELEAFFGQGTRLTVV.

The gene calls are TRBV5-5 and TRBJ2-7, with 9 positions matching TRBD2. Germline CDR1 reads SGHKS; CDR2 reads YYEKEE (reference sequence). CDR3 size: 15 residues. The junction had 8 bases not matched to a gene; V was cut back by 6 bases and J by 1 base. Here the CDR3 reads CASNPTSGLSYEQYF. Here the CDR3 DNA reads TGTGCCAGCAACCCGACTAGCGGATTATCCTACGAGCAGTACTTC.

This chain connects TRBV5-6 to TRBJ2-3; D is uncertain. Trimming pared 2 bases from V and 4 bases from J, leaving 11 bases between. The CDR3 length is 14 residues. Germline V gene lookup returns CDR1 SGHDT and CDR2 YYEEEE. The CDR3 region is CASSLRIAADTQYF. In DNA, the CDR3 is TGTGCCAGCAGCTTAAGGATTGCGGCAGATACGCAGTATTTT.

The chain recombines TRBV6-1 with TRBJ1-1; D remains ambiguous. CDR1 is MNHNS, CDR2 SASEGT, per germline. V dropped 1 base and J dropped 10 bases, with 10 bases sitting between them. The CDR3 is made up of 12 amino acids. The CDR3, as DNA: TGTGCCAGCAGTGAAGTCCGCGCCTCAGCTTTCTTT. Translation gives CASSEVRASAFF.

The CDR3 region is CASTMGLARDEQFF. The CDR3, as DNA: TGTGCCAGTACCATGGGACTAGCACGGGATGAGCAGTTCTTC. The chain carries TRBV19 and TRBJ2-1, with 9 bases aligning to TRBD2. After removal of 7 bases from V and 8 bases from J, the junction contained 9 bases not matched to a gene. The CDR3 has 14 residues. Germline-derived CDR1 and CDR2 are LNHDA and SQIVND (reference sequence).

The CDR3 DNA follows: TGCAGTGCTAGTCTGGCGGAGACGGGGAATCAGCCCCAGCATTTT. Its translation is CSASLAETGNQPQHF. This chain connects TRBV20-1 to TRBJ1-5, with D unresolved. The CDR3 covers 15 residues. The germline V gene has CDR1 DFQATT and CDR2 SNEGSKA (reference sequence). Trimming took off 3 bases at V and 4 bases at J, with 16 bases between the two ends.

The rearrangement uses TRBV11-2 and TRBJ2-2, with 10 bases matching TRBD2. The CDR3 runs 16 residues. Unmatched junction bases numbered 5, after V lost 4 bases and J lost 3 bases. Per the germline V gene, CDR1 is SGHAT and CDR2 is FQNNGV. Here the CDR3 reads CASSSLAGRYTGELFF. In nucleotides, the CDR3 is TGTGCCAGCAGCTCACTAGCGGGACGGTACACCGGGGAGCTGTTTTTT.

V gene TRBV4-1 combines with J gene TRBJ1-3; D ambiguous. The CDR3 runs to 12 residues. V was trimmed by 0 bases and J by 6 bases, leaving 3 bases between them. Germline V gene lookup returns CDR1 MGHRA and CDR2 YSYEKL. The CDR3 loop reads CASSQDLNTIYF. CDR3 in DNA: TGCGCCAGCAGCCAAGATCTAAACACCATATATTTT.

V usage is TRBV9 and J usage is TRBJ2-1, with 7 bases fitting TRBD2. V lost 2 bases and J lost 7; bases outside the gene matches: 9. Looked up from germline, CDR1 is SGDLS and CDR2 is YYNGEE. The CDR3 consists of 15 residues. The CDR3 sequence is CASSVAGGRWNEQFF. The DNA of the CDR3 is TGTGCCAGCAGCGTTGCGGGCGGGAGATGGAATGAGCAGTTCTTC.

The chain carries TRBV4-1 and TRBJ1-1; 8 bases agree with TRBD1. V lost 4 bases to trimming and J lost 3 bases; unmatched junction nucleotides: 7. The CDR3 spans 15 residues. Per germline, CDR1 MGHRA and CDR2 YSYEKL. CDR3 sequence reads: CASSPNRGWDTEAFF. CDR3 DNA sequence: TGCGCCAGCAGCCCAAACAGGGGGTGGGACACTGAAGCTTTCTTT.

This chain uses TRBV6-5 with TRBJ1-1; maybe TRBD1 (5 bases). The V gene lost 6 bases and the J gene lost 5 bases, with 16 bases spanning the gap. CDR3 length: 14 amino acids. CDR1 and CDR2 (germline): MNHEY, SVGAGI. CDR3 DNA sequence: TGTGCCAGCAGGGCCGATGGGGGGTGGACTGAAGCTTTCTTT. The encoded protein is CASRADGGWTEAFF.

This rearrangement joins TRBV6-5 to TRBJ1-1; D possibly corresponds to TRBD1 (5 bases). V dropped 7 bases and J dropped 5 bases, with 14 bases sitting between them. Germline assignment: CDR1 MNHEY and CDR2 SVGAGI. The CDR3 spans 13 residues. CDR3 sequence (DNA): TGTGCCAGCAAAACCAGGGTCGGGACTGAAGCTTTCTTT. Translated: CASKTRVGTEAFF.

As regards this clone: The same CDR3 can be traced to other DNA sequences in this sample. This sequence joins TRBV6-5 and TRBJ2-7; 14 bases map to TRBD2. The CDR3 length is 15 residues. CDR1 is MNHEY and CDR2 is SVGAGI in the germline V gene. The trim removed 5 bases at V and 3 bases at J, leaving 3 bases unmatched. CDR3 sequence: CASSLGTSGSYEQYF. The CDR3 nucleotides read TGTGCCAGCAGTCTTGGGACTAGCGGGAGCTACGAGCAGTACTTC.

This clone was detected a few times. The genes are TRBV7-9 and TRBJ2-7, with D possibly being TRBD2 (5 bases). Germline values: CDR1 SEHNR, CDR2 FQNEAQ (reference sequence). V was clipped by 6 bases and J by 3 bases, with 12 bases between them. The CDR3 extends over 13 amino acids. This chain's CDR3 is CASSLLRGYEQYF. The CDR3 DNA sequence: TGTGCCAGCAGTCTCCTCCGGGGCTACGAGCAGTACTTC.

The chain joins TRBV9 to TRBJ2-3, with a possible D match to TRBD2 (5 bases). V was pared by 0 bases and J by 1 base, with 9 bases between. CDR1 is SGDLS, CDR2 YYNGEE, per germline. The CDR3 spans 15 residues. CDR3 in amino acids: CASSVDGGRTDTQYF. In nucleotides, the CDR3 is TGTGCCAGCAGCGTAGATGGAGGACGCACAGATACGCAGTATTTT.

The chain has TRBV10-3 and TRBJ2-2; the D gene is possibly TRBD2 (6 bases). CDR1 is ENHRY, CDR2 SYGVKD, per germline. This CDR3 contains 15 residues. V dropped 6 bases and J dropped 5 bases, with 16 bases sitting between them. The CDR3 reads CAIRALAEGTGELFF. The CDR3 DNA sequence: TGTGCCATCAGAGCCCTGGCGGAGGGAACCGGGGAGCTGTTTTTT.

CDR3 protein: CASSGFPYNEQFF. CDR3 nucleotides: TGTGCCAGCAGCGGTTTCCCGTACAATGAGCAGTTCTTC. The chain links TRBV9 to TRBJ2-1; D is ambiguous. V shed 3 bases and J shed 4 bases, with 8 bases lying between them. This CDR3 spans 13 amino acids. The germline V gene encodes CDR1 SGDLS and CDR2 YYNGEE.

The chain uses TRBV15 and TRBJ1-2; D is unclear. Trimming pared 8 bases from V and 7 bases from J, leaving 14 bases between. In germline, CDR1 is LNHNV, CDR2 YYDKDF (reference sequence). CDR3 length: 12 residues. CDR3 DNA sequence: TGTGCCACCCATGGTGCACGGTCTGGCTACACCTTC. It is translated as CATHGARSGYTF.

V is TRBV10-1 and J is TRBJ2-7; possible D gene TRBD2, 6 bases. Germline V CDR1 and CDR2: WNHNN, SYGVQD (reference sequence). The CDR3 contains 13 residues. V lost 5 bases and J 5 bases, leaving 13 bases between the germline ends. This chain's CDR3 is CASSIGGINEQYF. CDR3 DNA: TGCGCCAGCAGTATAGGAGGGATCAACGAGCAGTACTTC.

This chain joins TRBV18 and TRBJ1-6; TRBD1 aligns across 7 bases. V lost 4 bases to trimming and J lost 9 bases; unmatched junction nucleotides: 9. CDR1 is KGHSH, CDR2 LQKENI, per germline. There are 15 residues in the CDR3. The CDR3: CASSQGQTSGSPLHF. CDR3 DNA: TGTGCCAGCTCACAGGGACAGACATCGGGTTCACCCCTCCACTTT.